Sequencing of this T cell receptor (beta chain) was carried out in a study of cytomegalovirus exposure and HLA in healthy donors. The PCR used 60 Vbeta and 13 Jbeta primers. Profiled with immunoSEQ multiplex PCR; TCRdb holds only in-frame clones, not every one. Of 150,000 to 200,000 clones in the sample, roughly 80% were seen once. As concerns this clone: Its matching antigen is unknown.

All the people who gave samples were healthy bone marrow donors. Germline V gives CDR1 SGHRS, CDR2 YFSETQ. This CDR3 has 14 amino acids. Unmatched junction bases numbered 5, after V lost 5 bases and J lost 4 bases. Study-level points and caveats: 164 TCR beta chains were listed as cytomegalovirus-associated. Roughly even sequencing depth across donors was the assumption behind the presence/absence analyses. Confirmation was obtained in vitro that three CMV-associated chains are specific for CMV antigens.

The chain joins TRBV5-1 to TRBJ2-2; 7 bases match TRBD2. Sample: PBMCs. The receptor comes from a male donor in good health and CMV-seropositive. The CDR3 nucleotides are TGCGCCAGCAGTCGGGGGGAGTCCACCGGGGAGCTGTTTTTT. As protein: CASSRGESTGELFF.